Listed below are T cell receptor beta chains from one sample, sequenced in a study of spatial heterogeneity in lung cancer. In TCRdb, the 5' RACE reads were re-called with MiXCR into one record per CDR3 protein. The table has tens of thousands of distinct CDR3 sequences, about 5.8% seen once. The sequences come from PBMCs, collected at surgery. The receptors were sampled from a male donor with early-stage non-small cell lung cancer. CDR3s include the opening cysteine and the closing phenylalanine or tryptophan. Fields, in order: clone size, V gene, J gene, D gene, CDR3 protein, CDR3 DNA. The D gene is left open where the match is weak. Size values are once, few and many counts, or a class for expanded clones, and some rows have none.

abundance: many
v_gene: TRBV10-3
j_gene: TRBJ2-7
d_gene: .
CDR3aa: CATGGGARELYEQYF
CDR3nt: TGTGCCACCGGGGGAGGTGCCAGGGAATTGTACGAGCAGTACTTC

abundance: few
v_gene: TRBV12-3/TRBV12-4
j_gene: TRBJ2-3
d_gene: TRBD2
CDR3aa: CASSYAGGEGTQYF
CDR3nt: TGTGCCAGCAGTTATGCGGGCGGGGAGGGGACGCAGTATTTT

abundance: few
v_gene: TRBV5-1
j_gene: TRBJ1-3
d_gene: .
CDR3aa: CASRKGPRSGNTIYF
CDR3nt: TGCGCCAGCAGAAAAGGACCTAGGTCTGGAAACACCATATATTTT

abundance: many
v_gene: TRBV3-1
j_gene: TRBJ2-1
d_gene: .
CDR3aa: CASSRRAVYNEQFF
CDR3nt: TGTGCCAGCAGCCGTCGGGCGGTCTACAATGAGCAGTTCTTC

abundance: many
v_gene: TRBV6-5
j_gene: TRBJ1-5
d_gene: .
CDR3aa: CASSYSAAQPWGLPQHF
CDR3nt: TGTGCCAGCAGTTACTCGGCTGCTCAGCCATGGGGGTTGCCCCAGCATTTT

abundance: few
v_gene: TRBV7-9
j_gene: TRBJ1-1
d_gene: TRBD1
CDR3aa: CASSLQQGAEAFF
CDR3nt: TGTGCCAGCAGCTTACAACAGGGGGCTGAAGCTTTCTTT

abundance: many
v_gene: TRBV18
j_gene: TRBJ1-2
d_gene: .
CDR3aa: CASSPSTGSNYGYTF
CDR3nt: TGTGCCAGCTCACCATCAACAGGGTCAAACTATGGCTACACCTTC

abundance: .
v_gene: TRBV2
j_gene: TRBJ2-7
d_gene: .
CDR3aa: CASSERGPTRYF
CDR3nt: TGTGCCAGCAGTGAGAGAGGCCCTACCAGGTACTTC

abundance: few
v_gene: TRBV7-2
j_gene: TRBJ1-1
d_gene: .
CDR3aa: CASSRELGLNTEAFF
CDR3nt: TGTGCCAGCAGCCGCGAGTTGGGGTTAAACACTGAAGCTTTCTTT

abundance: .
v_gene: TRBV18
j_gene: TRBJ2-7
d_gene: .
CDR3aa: CASSPEAPTARSYEQYF
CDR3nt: TGTGCCAGCTCACCAGAGGCACCTACAGCGCGATCCTACGAGCAGTACTTC